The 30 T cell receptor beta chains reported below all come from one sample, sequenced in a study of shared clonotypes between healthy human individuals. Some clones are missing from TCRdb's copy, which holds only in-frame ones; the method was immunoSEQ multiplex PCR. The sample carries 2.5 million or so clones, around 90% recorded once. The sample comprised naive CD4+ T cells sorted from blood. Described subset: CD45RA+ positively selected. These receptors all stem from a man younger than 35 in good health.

The CDR3 coding sequence is TGTGCCTGGGATAAGGACAGGAAGAACACTGAAGCTTTCTTT. It translates to CAWDKDRKNTEAFF. J is TRBJ1-1 and V is TRBV30; 7 positions agree with TRBD1. Germline V CDR1 and CDR2: GTSNPN, SVGIG (reference sequence). The CDR3 extends over 14 amino acids. With V trimmed by 5 bases and J by 1 base, 7 bases remained unmatched.

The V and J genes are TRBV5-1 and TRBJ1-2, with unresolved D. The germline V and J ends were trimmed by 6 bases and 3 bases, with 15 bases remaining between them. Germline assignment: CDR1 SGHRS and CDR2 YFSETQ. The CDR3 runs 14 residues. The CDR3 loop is CASTDISGYYGYTF. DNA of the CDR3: TGCGCCAGCACCGACATAAGTGGATACTATGGCTACACCTTC. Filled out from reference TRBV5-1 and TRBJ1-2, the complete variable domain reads KAGVTQTPRYLIKTRGQQVTLSCSPISGHRSVSWYQQTPGQGLQFLFEYFSETQRNKGNFPGRFSGRQFSNSRSEMNVSTLELGDSALYLCASTDISGYYGYTFGSGTRLTVV.

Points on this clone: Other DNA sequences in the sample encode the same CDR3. The CDR3 spells CASSPGQGDTEAFF. In nucleotides, the CDR3 is TGTGCCAGCAGCCCGGGACAGGGGGACACTGAAGCTTTCTTT. This chain connects TRBV7-9 to TRBJ1-1; the match to TRBD1 covers 11 bases. The CDR3 sequence is 14 residues long. CDR1 and CDR2 (germline): SEHNR, FQNEAQ (reference sequence). Losses at the gene ends were 5 bases for V and 3 bases for J; bases not matched to a gene: 2. The whole variable domain, filled in from reference TRBV7-9 and TRBJ1-1, reads DTGVSQNPRHKITKRGQNVTFRCDPISEHNRLYWYRQTLGQGPEFLTYFQNEAQLEKSRLLSDRFSAERPKGSFSTLEIQRTEQGDSAMYLCASSPGQGDTEAFFGQGTRLTVV.

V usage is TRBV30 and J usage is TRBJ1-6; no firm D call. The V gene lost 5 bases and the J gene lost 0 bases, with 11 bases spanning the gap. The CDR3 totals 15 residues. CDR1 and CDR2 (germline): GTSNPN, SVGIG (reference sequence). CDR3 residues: CAWGDGGSYNSPLHF. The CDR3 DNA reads TGTGCCTGGGGTGACGGTGGCTCCTATAATTCACCCCTCCACTTT.

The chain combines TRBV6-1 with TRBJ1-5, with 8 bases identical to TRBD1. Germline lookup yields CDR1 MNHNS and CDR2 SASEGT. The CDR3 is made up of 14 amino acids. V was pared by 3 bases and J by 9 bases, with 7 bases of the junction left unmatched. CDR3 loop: CASSDDRGTGPQHF. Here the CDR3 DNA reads TGTGCCAGCAGTGACGACAGGGGAACCGGGCCCCAGCATTTT.

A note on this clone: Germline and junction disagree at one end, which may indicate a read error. The CDR3 sequence is CASSLAATDLEPFF. In nucleotides, the CDR3 is TGCGCCAGCAGCTTGGCCGCTACGGACCTTGAACCTTTCTTT. The J gene is TRBJ1-1, the V gene TRBV5-1; D unclear. Germline CDR1 is SGHRS and CDR2 is YFSETQ. This CDR3 contains 14 residues.

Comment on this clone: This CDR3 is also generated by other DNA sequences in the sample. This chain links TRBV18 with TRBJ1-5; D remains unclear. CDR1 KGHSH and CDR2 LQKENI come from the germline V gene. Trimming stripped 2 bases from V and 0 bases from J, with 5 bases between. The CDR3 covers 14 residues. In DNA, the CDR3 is TGTGCCAGCTCACCAGACTATAGCAATCAGCCCCAGCATTTT. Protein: CASSPDYSNQPQHF.

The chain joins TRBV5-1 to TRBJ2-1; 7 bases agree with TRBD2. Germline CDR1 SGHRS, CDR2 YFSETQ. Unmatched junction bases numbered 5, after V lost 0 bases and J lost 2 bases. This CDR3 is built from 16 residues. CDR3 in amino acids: CASSLDSSGTYNEQFF. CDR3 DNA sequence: TGCGCCAGCAGCTTGGATTCTAGCGGAACCTACAATGAGCAGTTCTTC.

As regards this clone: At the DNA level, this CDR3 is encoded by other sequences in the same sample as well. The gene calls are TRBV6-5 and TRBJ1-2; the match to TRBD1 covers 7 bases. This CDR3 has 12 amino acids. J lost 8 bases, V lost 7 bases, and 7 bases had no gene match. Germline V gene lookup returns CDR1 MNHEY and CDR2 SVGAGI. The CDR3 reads CASTPGGGGYTF. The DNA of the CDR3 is TGTGCCAGCACCCCAGGGGGGGGCGGCTACACCTTC.

The CDR3 spells CASSGGQAGTEAFF. The CDR3, as DNA: TGTGCCAGCAGCGGTGGACAGGCGGGCACTGAAGCTTTCTTT. The chain is built from TRBV7-3 and TRBJ1-1; 7 bases are a match to TRBD1. After removal of 5 bases from V and 4 bases from J, the junction contained 7 bases not matched to a gene. Per the germline V gene, CDR1 is SGHTA and CDR2 is FQGTGA. The CDR3 length is 14 residues. The full variable domain, rest sourced from reference TRBV7-3 and TRBJ1-1, is GAGVSQTPSNKVTEKGKYVELRCDPISGHTALYWYRQSLGQGPEFLIYFQGTGAADDSGLPNDRFFAVRPEGSVSTLKIQRTERGDSAVYLCASSGGQAGTEAFFGQGTRLTVV.

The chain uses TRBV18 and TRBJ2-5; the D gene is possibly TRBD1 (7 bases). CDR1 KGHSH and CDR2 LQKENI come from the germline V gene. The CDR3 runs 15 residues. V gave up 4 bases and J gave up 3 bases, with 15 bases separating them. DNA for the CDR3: TGTGCCAGCTCACGGACCAGGGGGGAGGAAGAGACCCAGTACTTC. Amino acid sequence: CASSRTRGEEETQYF. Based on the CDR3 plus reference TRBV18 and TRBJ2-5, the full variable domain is NAGVMQNPRHLVRRRGQEARLRCSPMKGHSHVYWYRQLPEEGLKFMVYLQKENIIDESGMPKERFSAEFPKEGPSILRIQQVVRGDSAAYFCASSRTRGEEETQYFGPGTRLLVL.

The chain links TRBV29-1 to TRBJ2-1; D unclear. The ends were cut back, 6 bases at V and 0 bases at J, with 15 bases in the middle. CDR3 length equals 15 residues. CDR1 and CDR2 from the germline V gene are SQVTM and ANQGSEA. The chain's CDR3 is CSVGGQISSYNEQFF. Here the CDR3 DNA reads TGCAGCGTAGGTGGGCAGATCAGCTCCTACAATGAGCAGTTCTTC.

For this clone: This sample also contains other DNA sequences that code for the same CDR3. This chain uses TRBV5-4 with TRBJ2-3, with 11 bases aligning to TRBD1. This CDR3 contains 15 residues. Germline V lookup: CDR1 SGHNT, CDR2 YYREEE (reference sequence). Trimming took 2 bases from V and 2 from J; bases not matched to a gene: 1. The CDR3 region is CASSLGQGATDTQYF. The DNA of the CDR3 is TGTGCCAGCAGCTTAGGACAGGGGGCCACAGATACGCAGTATTTT.

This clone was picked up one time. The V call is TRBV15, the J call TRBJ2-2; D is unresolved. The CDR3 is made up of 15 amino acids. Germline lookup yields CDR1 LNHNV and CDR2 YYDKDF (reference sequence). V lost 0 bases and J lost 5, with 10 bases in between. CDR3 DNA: TGTGCCACCAGCAGAGATCGAACAGCGACCGGGGAGCTGTTTTTT. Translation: CATSRDRTATGELFF.

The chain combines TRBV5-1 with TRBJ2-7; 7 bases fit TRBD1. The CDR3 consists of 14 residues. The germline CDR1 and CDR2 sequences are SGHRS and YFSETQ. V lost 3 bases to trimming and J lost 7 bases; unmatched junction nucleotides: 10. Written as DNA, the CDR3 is TGCGCCAGCAGCTCGAATACAGGGGTGGGGGAGCAGTACTTC. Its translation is CASSSNTGVGEQYF.

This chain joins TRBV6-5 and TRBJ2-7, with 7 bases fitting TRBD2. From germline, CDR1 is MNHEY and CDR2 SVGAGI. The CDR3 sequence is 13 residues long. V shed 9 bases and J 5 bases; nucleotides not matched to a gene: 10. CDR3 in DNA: TGTGCCAGTAAACTGACGGGGGGACACGAGCAGTACTTC. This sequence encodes CASKLTGGHEQYF.

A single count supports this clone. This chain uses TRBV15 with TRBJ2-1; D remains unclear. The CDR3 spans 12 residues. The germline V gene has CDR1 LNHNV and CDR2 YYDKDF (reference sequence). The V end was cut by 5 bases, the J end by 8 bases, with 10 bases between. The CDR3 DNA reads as TGTGCCACCAGCCTAGGCTTGGATGAGCAGTTCTTC. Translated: CATSLGLDEQFF.

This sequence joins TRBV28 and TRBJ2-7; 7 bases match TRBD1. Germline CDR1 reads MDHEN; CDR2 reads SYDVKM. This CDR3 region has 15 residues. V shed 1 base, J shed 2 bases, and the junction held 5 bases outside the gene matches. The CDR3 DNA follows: TGTGCCAGCAGTTTATTCCAGGGGGACACCTACGAGCAGTACTTC. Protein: CASSLFQGDTYEQYF.

In nucleotides, the CDR3 is TGTGCCAGCAGTGCGGCGAATCAGGGTAATCAGCCCCAGCATTTT. Its translation: CASSAANQGNQPQHF. The chain uses TRBV28 and TRBJ1-5; D possibly corresponds to TRBD1 (5 bases). Trimming took off 5 bases at V and 4 bases at J, with 15 bases between the two ends. There are 15 residues in the CDR3. Germline V gene lookup returns CDR1 MDHEN and CDR2 SYDVKM.

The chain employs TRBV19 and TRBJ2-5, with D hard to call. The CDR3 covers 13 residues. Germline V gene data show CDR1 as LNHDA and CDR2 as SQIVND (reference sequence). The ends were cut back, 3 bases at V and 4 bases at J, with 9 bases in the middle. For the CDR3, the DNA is TGTGCCAGTAGTATGGGTCTTCCAGAGACCCAGTACTTC. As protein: CASSMGLPETQYF.

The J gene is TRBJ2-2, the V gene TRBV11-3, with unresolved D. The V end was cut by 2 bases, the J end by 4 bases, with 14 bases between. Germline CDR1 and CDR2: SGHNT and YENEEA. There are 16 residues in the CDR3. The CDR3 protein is CASSLNGQALTGELFF. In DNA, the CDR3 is TGTGCCAGCAGCTTAAACGGGCAGGCCCTCACCGGGGAGCTGTTTTTT.

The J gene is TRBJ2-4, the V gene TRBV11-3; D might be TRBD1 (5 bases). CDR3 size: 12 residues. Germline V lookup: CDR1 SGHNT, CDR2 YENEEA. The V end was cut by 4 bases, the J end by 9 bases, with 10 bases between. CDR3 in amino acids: CASSSAGSIQYF. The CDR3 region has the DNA TGTGCCAGCAGCTCCGCAGGGTCCATTCAGTACTTC.

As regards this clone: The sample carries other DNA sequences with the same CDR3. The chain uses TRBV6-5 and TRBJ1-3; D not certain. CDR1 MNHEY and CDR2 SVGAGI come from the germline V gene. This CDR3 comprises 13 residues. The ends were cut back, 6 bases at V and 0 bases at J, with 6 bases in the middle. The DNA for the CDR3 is TGTGCCAGCAGCCGCAACTCTGGAAACACCATATATTTT. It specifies CASSRNSGNTIYF.

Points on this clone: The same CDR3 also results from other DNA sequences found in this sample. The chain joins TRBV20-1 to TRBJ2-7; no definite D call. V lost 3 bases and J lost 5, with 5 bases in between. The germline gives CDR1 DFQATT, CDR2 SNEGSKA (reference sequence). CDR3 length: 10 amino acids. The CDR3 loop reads CSASGDEQYF. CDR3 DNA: TGCAGTGCTAGCGGTGACGAGCAGTACTTC.

DNA for the CDR3: TGTGCCAGCAGTCCTCGGACCGGTTTGAGATCTGAAGCTTTCTTT. It specifies CASSPRTGLRSEAFF. The V gene is TRBV28, the J gene TRBJ1-1; D not certain. V lost 5 bases and J lost 6, with 19 bases in between. CDR3 size: 15 residues. Germline lookup yields CDR1 MDHEN and CDR2 SYDVKM.

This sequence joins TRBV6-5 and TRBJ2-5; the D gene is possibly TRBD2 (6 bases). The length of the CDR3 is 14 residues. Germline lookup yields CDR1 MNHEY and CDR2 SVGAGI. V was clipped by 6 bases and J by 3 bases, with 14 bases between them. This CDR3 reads CASRRGAVKETQYF. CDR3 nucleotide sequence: TGTGCCAGCAGGCGCGGGGCAGTCAAAGAGACCCAGTACTTC.

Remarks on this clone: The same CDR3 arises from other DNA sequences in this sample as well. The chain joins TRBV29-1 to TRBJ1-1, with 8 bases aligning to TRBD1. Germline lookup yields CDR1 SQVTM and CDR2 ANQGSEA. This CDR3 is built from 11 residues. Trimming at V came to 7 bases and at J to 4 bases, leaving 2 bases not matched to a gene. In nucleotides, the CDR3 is TGCAGCGCTGACAGGGGCACTGAAGCTTTCTTT. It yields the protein CSADRGTEAFF.

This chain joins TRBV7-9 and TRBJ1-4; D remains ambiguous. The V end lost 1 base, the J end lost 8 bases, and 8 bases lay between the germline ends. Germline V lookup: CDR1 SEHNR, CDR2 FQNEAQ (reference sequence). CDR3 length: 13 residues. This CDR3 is CASSLDRPEKLFF. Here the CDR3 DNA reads TGTGCCAGCAGCTTAGACCGGCCCGAAAAACTGTTTTTT.

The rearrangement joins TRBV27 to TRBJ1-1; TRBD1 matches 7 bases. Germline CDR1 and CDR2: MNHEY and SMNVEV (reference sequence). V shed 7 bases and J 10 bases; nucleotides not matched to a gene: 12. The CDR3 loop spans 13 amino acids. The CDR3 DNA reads TGTGCCAGCACCGCGGAAGGGACAGCGCCAGCTTTCTTT. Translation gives CASTAEGTAPAFF.

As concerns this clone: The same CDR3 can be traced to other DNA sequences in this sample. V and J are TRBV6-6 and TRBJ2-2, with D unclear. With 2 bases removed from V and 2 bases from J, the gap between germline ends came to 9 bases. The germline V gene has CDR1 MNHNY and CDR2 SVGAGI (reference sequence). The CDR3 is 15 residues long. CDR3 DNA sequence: TGTGCCAGCAGTTACGGCGACGGAAACACCGGGGAGCTGTTTTTT. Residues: CASSYGDGNTGELFF.